Following are 12 T cell receptor beta chains from one sample sequenced in a study of CD8+ T cells in alopecia areata. The treatment denotes: oral pan-JAK inhibitor, 5-10 mg twice daily. TCR sequencing used cDNA made by reverse transcription of extracted RNA. Sequencing used immunoSEQ multiplex PCR; TCRdb keeps in-frame clones, though not all of them. Altogether approximately 200,000 clones are present, 40% to 45% being singletons, with the ten largest covering around 3%. This material consisted of CD4+ T cells sorted from blood, taken between weeks 36 and 40, from a patient treated with tofacitinib. These receptor sequences come from a human donor with alopecia areata.

The rearrangement links TRBV7-6 to TRBJ2-3; D is unresolved. The V gene lost 5 bases and the J gene lost 0 bases, with 15 bases spanning the gap. The CDR3 has 16 residues. The germline V gene encodes CDR1 SGHVS and CDR2 FNYEAQ. CDR3 residues: CASSPFDPPSTDTQYF. As DNA, the CDR3 is TGTGCCAGCAGCCCCTTTGACCCACCTAGCACAGATACGCAGTATTTT.

The V and J genes are TRBV9 and TRBJ2-6; 7 nucleotides agree with TRBD1. J was trimmed by 1 base and V by 2 bases; bases with no gene match: 3. The germline V gene encodes CDR1 SGDLS and CDR2 YYNGEE. The CDR3 spans 16 residues. The CDR3 nucleotides read TGTGCCAGCAGCGTCGACAGGGTTTCTGGGGCCAACGTCCTGACTTTC. This gives the protein CASSVDRVSGANVLTF. The full variable domain, rest sourced from reference TRBV9 and TRBJ2-6, is DSGVTQTPKHLITATGQRVTLRCSPRSGDLSVYWYQQSLDQGLQFLIQYYNGEERAKGNILERFSAQQFPDLHSELNLSSLELGDSALYFCASSVDRVSGANVLTFGAGSRLTVL.

This clone was observed a handful of times. The chain carries TRBV15 and TRBJ1-3, with D unresolved. Looked up from germline, CDR1 is LNHNV and CDR2 is YYDKDF (reference sequence). The germline V and J ends were trimmed by 0 bases and 1 base, with 10 bases remaining between them. This CDR3 comprises 16 residues. The CDR3 DNA reads as TGTGCCACCAGCAGAGATCTGGCAGAGTCTGGAAACACCATATATTTT. Translating gives CATSRDLAESGNTIYF.

V usage is TRBV27 and J usage is TRBJ2-3, with D possibly TRBD2 on 6 matching bases. Germline assignment: CDR1 MNHEY and CDR2 SMNVEV (reference sequence). CDR3 size: 15 residues. The V end was cut by 8 bases, the J end by 2 bases, with 17 bases between. As DNA, the CDR3 is TGTGCCAGCGGGGACTCCTACCTTTCCACAGATACGCAGTATTTT. Translated: CASGDSYLSTDTQYF.

This clone appeared a few times. V is TRBV7-9 and J is TRBJ2-3; 11 nucleotides align to TRBD2. CDR3 size: 16 residues. Germline V gives CDR1 SEHNR, CDR2 FQNEAQ (reference sequence). The V gene end was trimmed by 5 bases and the J gene end by 0 bases; junction bases not matched to a gene: 4. The CDR3 DNA reads TGTGCCAGCAGCAGACTAGCGGGGAGTAGCACAGATACGCAGTATTTT. Amino acids: CASSRLAGSSTDTQYF.

This rearrangement joins TRBV2 to TRBJ1-2; D is undetermined. Germline CDR1 reads SNHLY; CDR2 reads FYNNEI. V was clipped by 5 bases and J by 0 bases, with 7 bases between them. This CDR3 region has 13 residues. This chain's CDR3 is CASSLRANYGYTF. The CDR3 DNA is TGTGCCAGCAGTCTCCGGGCTAACTATGGCTACACCTTC.

This chain links TRBV30 with TRBJ1-1, with TRBD1 matching 7 bases. CDR1 GTSNPN and CDR2 SVGIG come from the germline V gene (reference sequence). With 4 bases clipped from V and 4 bases from J, the junction kept 9 bases outside the gene matches. The CDR3 runs 14 residues. The CDR3 DNA sequence: TGTGCCTGGACCCTCTCAGGGGGAGGCACTGAAGCTTTCTTT. Encoded protein: CAWTLSGGGTEAFF.

There are a few counts of this clone. Other DNA sequences within the sample encode an identical CDR3. This sequence joins TRBV30 and TRBJ1-1, with a tentative D call TRBD1 (5 bases). This CDR3 comprises 15 residues. CDR1 GTSNPN and CDR2 SVGIG come from the germline V gene (reference sequence). The germline V and J ends were trimmed by 3 bases and 0 bases, with 14 bases remaining between them. CDR3 nucleotides: TGTGCCTGGAGAGGCAGGGTTAGGATGAACACTGAAGCTTTCTTT. Its protein is CAWRGRVRMNTEAFF.

The rearrangement uses TRBV4-3 and TRBJ2-1; no clear D gene. This CDR3 region has 14 residues. V was pared by 0 bases and J by 1 base, with 4 bases between. The V gene's germline CDR1 is LGHNA and CDR2 YSLEER. The CDR3 coding sequence is TGCGCCAGCAGCCAAGAAGCGTCCTACAATGAGCAGTTCTTC. Translated: CASSQEASYNEQFF.

The chain is built from TRBV14 and TRBJ1-5, with 8 positions matching TRBD1. CDR1 is SGHDN and CDR2 is FVKESK in the germline V gene. Unmatched junction bases numbered 7, after V lost 3 bases and J lost 6 bases. This CDR3 has 15 amino acids. CDR3 sequence (DNA): TGTGCCAGCAGCCAGTACAGGGGGGTCAGTCAGCCCCAGCATTTT. Translated: CASSQYRGVSQPQHF.

The V and J genes are TRBV5-1 and TRBJ2-7; 7 bases agree with TRBD1. Per germline, CDR1 SGHRS and CDR2 YFSETQ. This CDR3 region has 16 residues. J was trimmed by 2 bases and V by 4 bases; bases with no gene match: 12. CDR3 protein: CASSQTGTATTYEQYF. In DNA form, the CDR3 reads TGCGCCAGCAGCCAAACCGGGACAGCCACAACCTACGAGCAGTACTTC. The full variable domain, with the rest looked up from reference TRBV5-1 and TRBJ2-7, is KAGVTQTPRYLIKTRGQQVTLSCSPISGHRSVSWYQQTPGQGLQFLFEYFSETQRNKGNFPGRFSGRQFSNSRSEMNVSTLELGDSALYLCASSQTGTATTYEQYFGPGTRLTVT.

The chain is built from TRBV5-6 and TRBJ2-1, with a possible D match to TRBD1 (6 bases). There are 15 residues in the CDR3. The V end lost 5 bases, the J end lost 7 bases, and 19 bases lay between the germline ends. Germline lookup yields CDR1 SGHDT and CDR2 YYEEEE. CDR3 sequence reads: CASSRVGALGNEQFF. DNA for the CDR3: TGTGCCAGCAGTCGGGTGGGGGCCCTCGGGAATGAGCAGTTCTTC. The full variable domain, in which reference TRBV5-6 and TRBJ2-1 provide the parts outside the CDR3, is DAGVTQSPTHLIKTRGQQVTLRCSPKSGHDTVSWYQQALGQGPQFIFQYYEEEERQRGNFPDRFSGHQFPNYSSELNVNALLLGDSALYLCASSRVGALGNEQFFGPGTRLTVL.